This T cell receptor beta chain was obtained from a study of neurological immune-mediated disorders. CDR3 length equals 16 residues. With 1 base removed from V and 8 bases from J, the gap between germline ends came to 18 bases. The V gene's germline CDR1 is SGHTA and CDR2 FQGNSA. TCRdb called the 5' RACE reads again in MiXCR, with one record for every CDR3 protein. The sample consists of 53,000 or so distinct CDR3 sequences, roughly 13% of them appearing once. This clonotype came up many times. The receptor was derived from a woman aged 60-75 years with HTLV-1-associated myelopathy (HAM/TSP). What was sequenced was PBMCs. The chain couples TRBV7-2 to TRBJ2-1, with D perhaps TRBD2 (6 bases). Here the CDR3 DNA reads TGTGCCAGCAGCTTAGTAAGGCGCGGGATCGGGGATGAGCAGTTCTTC. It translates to CASSLVRRGIGDEQFF.